This TCR beta chain was recovered during a study of shared clonotypes between healthy human individuals. The CDR3 loop spans 15 amino acids. The ends were cut back, 0 bases at V and 3 bases at J, with 15 bases in the middle. From germline, CDR1 is GTSNPN and CDR2 SVGIG (reference sequence). Each PCR replicate run on unsorted PBMC took in about 300 ng DNA, roughly 32,000 T cell genomes. Here immunoSEQ multiplex PCR was the method, and the copy in TCRdb shows in-frame clones only, minus some. The data hold about 500,000 clones, with 77% observed a single time. The J gene is TRBJ2-7, the V gene TRBV30; possibly TRBD2 for D (5 bases). The sequence was collected from a woman between 40 and 55 years old in good health. Some clones in this sample may be carry-over from other donors' samples. Input material: PBMCs. The CDR3 region is CAWSVAGVDHYEQYF. In nucleotides, the CDR3 is TGTGCCTGGAGTGTGGCCGGGGTTGATCACTACGAGCAGTACTTC.